The 3 T cell receptor beta chains in this list originate from one sample, sequenced in a study of shared clonotypes between healthy human individuals. Measured with immunoSEQ multiplex PCR; TCRdb has only the in-frame clones, and not every one. This sample has millions of clones, with approximately 95% found just once. Naive CD8 populations comprised CD45RO-negative cells positively selected for CCR7, excluding terminally differentiated effector memory CD45RA+ cells. The specimen was naive CD8+ T cells sorted from blood. The receptors come from a man younger than 30 in good health.

V gene TRBV4-1 combines with J gene TRBJ1-4; D perhaps matches TRBD1 (6 bases). V shed 5 bases and J shed 0 bases, with 19 bases lying between them. Germline V gene lookup returns CDR1 MGHRA and CDR2 YSYEKL. The CDR3 length is 18 residues. CDR3 sequence reads: CASSGTGQGTATNEKLFF. CDR3 coding DNA: TGCGCCAGCAGCGGGACCGGGCAGGGGACTGCAACTAATGAAAAACTGTTTTTT.

This clone was observed once. The chain uses TRBV9 and TRBJ2-7; 11 bases match TRBD2. The CDR3 is made up of 16 amino acids. From germline, CDR1 is SGDLS and CDR2 YYNGEE. The J segment lost 3 bases and the V segment lost 3 bases, leaving 8 bases of the junction unmatched. DNA for the CDR3: TGTGCCAGCAGCGCGGCCGGGACTAGCGGAGTCTACGAGCAGTACTTC. Translated, it gives CASSAAGTSGVYEQYF.

The chain joins TRBV10-3 to TRBJ2-1; 8 nucleotides align to TRBD2. Germline V gene sequence: CDR1 ENHRY, CDR2 SYGVKD. Trimming cost V 4 bases and J 4 bases; bases outside gene matches: 9. The CDR3 length is 16 residues. As DNA, the CDR3 is TGTGCCATCAGTGGGGTAGCGGGATATGATTACAATGAGCAGTTCTTC. Translating gives CAISGVAGYDYNEQFF.